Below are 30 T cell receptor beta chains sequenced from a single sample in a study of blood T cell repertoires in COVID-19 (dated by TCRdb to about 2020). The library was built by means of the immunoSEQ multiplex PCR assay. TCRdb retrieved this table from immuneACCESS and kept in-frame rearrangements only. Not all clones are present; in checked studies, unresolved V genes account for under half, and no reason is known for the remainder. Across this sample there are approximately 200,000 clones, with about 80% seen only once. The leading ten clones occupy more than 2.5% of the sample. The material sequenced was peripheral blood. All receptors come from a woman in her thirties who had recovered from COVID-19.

This CDR3 reads CASSAAGLPGDTQYF. As DNA, the CDR3 is TGTGCCAGCAGCGCCGCGGGACTCCCCGGGGATACGCAGTATTTT. The chain uses TRBV7-3 and TRBJ2-3; D possibly corresponds to TRBD2 (6 bases). Germline values: CDR1 SGHTA, CDR2 FQGTGA. Trimming cost V 5 bases and J 6 bases, with 18 bases left between them. This CDR3 has 15 residues.

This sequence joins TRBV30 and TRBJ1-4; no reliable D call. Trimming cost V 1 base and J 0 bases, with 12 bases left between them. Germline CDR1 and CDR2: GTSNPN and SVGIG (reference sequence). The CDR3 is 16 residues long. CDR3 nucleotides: TGTGCCTGGAGTGGCGTGGTCGCCTCAACTAATGAAAAACTGTTTTTT. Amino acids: CAWSGVVASTNEKLFF.

The CDR3 bases are TGTGCCAGCAGCGGAGACCCGCCGGGGTTTAGGGGCTACACCTTC. Translation gives CASSGDPPGFRGYTF. The V gene is TRBV9, the J gene TRBJ1-2; D unresolved. Germline CDR1 SGDLS, CDR2 YYNGEE. The CDR3 is 15 amino acids. V was shortened by 3 bases and J by 8 bases, with 20 bases between the two germline ends. The full variable domain, with the rest looked up from reference TRBV9 and TRBJ1-2, is DSGVTQTPKHLITATGQRVTLRCSPRSGDLSVYWYQQSLDQGLQFLIQYYNGEERAKGNILERFSAQQFPDLHSELNLSSLELGDSALYFCASSGDPPGFRGYTFGSGTRLTVV.

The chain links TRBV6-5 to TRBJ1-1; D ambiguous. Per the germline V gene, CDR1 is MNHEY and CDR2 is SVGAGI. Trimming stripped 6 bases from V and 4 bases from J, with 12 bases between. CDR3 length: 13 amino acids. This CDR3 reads CASSRRSGTEAFF. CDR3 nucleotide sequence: TGTGCCAGCAGCCGGAGGAGCGGCACTGAAGCTTTCTTT.

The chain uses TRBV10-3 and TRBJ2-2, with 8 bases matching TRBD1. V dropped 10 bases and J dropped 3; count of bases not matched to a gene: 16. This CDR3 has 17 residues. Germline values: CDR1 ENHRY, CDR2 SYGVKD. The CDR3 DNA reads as TGTGCCACCAAACCGGTAACAGGGGGGTTAGACACCGGGGAGCTGTTTTTT. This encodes CATKPVTGGLDTGELFF.

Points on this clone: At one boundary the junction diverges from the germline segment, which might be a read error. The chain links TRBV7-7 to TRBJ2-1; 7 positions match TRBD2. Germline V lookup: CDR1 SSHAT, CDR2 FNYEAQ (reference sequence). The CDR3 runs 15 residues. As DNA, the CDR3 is TGTGCTAGCAGCTTAGGGACTACAGGATTTGGGGAGCAGTTCTTC. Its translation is CASSLGTTGFGEQFF.

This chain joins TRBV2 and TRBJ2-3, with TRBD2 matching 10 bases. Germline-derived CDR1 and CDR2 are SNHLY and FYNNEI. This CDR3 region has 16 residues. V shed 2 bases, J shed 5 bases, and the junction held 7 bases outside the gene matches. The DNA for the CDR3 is TGTGCCAGCAGTGAACTAGCGGGAGCCGGAGGAGATACGCAGTATTTT. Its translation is CASSELAGAGGDTQYF.

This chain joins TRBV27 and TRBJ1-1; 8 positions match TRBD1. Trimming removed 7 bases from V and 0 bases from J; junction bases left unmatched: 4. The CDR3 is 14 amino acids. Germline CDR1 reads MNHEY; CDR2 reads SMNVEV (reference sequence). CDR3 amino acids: CASKQTGVNTEAFF. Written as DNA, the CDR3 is TGTGCCAGCAAACAGACAGGGGTGAACACTGAAGCTTTCTTT.

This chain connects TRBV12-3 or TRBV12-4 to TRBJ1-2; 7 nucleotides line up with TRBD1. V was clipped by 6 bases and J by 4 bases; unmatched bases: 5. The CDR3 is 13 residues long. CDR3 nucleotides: TGTGCCAGCAGAACAGGGGCTGGCTATGGCTACACCTTC. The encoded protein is CASRTGAGYGYTF.

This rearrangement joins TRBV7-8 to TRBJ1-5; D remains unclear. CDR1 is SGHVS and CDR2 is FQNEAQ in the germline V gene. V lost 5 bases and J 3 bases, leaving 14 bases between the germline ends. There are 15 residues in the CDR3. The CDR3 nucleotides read TGTGCCAGCAGCCAGATGGGCAGGAACAATCAGCCCCAGCATTTT. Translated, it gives CASSQMGRNNQPQHF.

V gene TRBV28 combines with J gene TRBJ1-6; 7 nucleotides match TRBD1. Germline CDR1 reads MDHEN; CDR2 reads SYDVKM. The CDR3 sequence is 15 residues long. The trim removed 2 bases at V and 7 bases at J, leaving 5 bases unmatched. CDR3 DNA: TGTGCCAGCAGTTTAAGTTTAGGGGGCAATTCACCCCTCCACTTT. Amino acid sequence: CASSLSLGGNSPLHF.

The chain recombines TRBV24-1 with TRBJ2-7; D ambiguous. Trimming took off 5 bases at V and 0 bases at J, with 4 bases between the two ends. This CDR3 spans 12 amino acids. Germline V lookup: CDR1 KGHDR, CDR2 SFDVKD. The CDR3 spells CATSAGSYEQYF. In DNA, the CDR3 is TGTGCCACCAGTGCAGGCTCCTACGAGCAGTACTTC.

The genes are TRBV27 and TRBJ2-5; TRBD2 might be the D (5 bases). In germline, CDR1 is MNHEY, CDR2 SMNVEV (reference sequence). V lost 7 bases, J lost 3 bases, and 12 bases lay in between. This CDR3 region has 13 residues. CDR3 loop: CASKQSGEETQYF. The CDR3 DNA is TGTGCCAGCAAGCAGAGCGGTGAAGAGACCCAGTACTTC.

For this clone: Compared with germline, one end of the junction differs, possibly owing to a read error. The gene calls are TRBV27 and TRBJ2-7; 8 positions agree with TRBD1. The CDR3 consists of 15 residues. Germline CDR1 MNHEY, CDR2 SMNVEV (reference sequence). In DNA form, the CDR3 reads TGTGCCAGCAGTTTATTGGGACAGGACTCCTGCGAGCAGTACTTC. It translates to CASSLLGQDSCEQYF.

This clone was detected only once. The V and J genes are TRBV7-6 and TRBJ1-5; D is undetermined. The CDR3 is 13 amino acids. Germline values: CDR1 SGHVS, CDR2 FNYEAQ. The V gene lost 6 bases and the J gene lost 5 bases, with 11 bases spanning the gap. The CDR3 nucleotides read TGTGCCAGCAGTGTAAGACTTGATCAGCCCCAGCATTTT. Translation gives CASSVRLDQPQHF. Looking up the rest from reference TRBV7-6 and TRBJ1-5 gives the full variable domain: GAGVSQSPRYKVTKRGQDVALRCDPISGHVSLYWYRQALGQGPEFLTYFNYEAQQDKSGLPNDRFSAERPEGSISTLTIQRTEQRDSAMYRCASSVRLDQPQHFGDGTRLSIL.

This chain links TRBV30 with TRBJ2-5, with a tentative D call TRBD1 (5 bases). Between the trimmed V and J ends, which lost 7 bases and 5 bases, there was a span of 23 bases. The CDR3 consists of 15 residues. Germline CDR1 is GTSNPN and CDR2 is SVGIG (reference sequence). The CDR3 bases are TGTGCCTCGACCCTTCCTCAGGGCCCGCGGGAGACCCAGTACTTC. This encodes CASTLPQGPRETQYF.

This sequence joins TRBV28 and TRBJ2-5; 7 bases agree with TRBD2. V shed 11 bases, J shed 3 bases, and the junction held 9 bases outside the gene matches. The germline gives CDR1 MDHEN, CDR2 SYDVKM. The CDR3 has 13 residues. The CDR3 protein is CACMEAGEETQYF. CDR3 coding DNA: TGTGCCTGCATGGAGGCGGGGGAAGAGACCCAGTACTTC.

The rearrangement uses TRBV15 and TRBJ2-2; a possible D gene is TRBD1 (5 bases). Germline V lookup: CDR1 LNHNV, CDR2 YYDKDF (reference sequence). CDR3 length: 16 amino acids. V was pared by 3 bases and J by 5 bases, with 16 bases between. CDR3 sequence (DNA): TGTGCCACCAGCAGCCAGGGCCCGGTGTCGACCGGGGAGCTGTTTTTT. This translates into CATSSQGPVSTGELFF. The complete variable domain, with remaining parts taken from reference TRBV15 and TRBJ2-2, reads DAMVIQNPRYQVTQFGKPVTLSCSQTLNHNVMYWYQQKSSQAPKLLFHYYDKDFNNEADTPDNFQSRRPNTSFCFLDIRSPGLGDTAMYLCATSSQGPVSTGELFFGEGSRLTVL.

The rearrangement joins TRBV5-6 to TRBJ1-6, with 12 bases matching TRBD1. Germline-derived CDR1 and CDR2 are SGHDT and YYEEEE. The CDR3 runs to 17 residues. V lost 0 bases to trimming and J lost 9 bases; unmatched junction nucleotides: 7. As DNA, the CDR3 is TGTGCCAGCAGCTTGGATTCCGGGACAGGGGGCCTTTCACCCCTCCACTTT. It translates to CASSLDSGTGGLSPLHF.

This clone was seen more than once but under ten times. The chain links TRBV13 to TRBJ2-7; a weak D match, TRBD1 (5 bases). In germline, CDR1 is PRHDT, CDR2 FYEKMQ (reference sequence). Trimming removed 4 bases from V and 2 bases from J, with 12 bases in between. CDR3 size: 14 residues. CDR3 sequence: CASSSHRITYEQYF. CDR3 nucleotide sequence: TGTGCCAGCAGCTCTCACAGGATTACCTACGAGCAGTACTTC.

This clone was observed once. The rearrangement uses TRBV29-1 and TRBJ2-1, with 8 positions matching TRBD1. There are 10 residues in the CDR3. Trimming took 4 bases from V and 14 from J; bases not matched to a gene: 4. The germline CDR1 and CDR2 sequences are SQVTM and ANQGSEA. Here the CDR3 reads CSVVEDREFF. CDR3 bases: TGCAGCGTTGTAGAGGACAGGGAGTTCTTC.

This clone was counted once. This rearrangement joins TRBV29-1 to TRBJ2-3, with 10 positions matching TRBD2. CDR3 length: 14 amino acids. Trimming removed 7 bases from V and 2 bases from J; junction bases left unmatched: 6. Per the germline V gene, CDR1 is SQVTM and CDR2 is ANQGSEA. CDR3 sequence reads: CSGILAGHTDTQYF. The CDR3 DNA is TGCAGCGGGATACTAGCGGGACACACAGATACGCAGTATTTT.

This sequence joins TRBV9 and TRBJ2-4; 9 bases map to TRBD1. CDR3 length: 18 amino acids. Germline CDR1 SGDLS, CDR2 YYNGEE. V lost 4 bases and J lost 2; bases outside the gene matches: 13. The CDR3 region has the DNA TGTGCCAGCAGCACAGATACAGGGGGCGGATTAACCAAAAACATTCAGTACTTC. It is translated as CASSTDTGGGLTKNIQYF.

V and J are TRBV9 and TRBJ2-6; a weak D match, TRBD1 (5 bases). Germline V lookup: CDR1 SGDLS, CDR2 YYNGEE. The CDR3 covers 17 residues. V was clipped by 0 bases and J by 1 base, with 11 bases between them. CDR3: CASSVEQGKSGANVLTF. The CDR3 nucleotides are TGTGCCAGCAGCGTAGAGCAGGGCAAGTCTGGGGCCAACGTCCTGACTTTC.

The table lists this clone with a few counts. CDR3 nucleotides: TGTGCCAGTAGTACCGACAGGGAGCAGTACTTC. This encodes CASSTDREQYF. V and J are TRBV19 and TRBJ2-7, with D perhaps matching TRBD1 (6 bases). The CDR3 totals 11 residues. Trimming shortened V by 4 bases and J by 7 bases, and 8 bases separated the two germline ends. Germline assignment: CDR1 LNHDA and CDR2 SQIVND (reference sequence).

The CDR3 region has the DNA TGTGCCTGTTCCCAGGGGGCTCGACAGCCCCAGCATTTT. Its protein product is CACSQGARQPQHF. The gene calls are TRBV30 and TRBJ1-5, with TRBD1 identical over 8 bases. CDR1 and CDR2 from the germline V gene are GTSNPN and SVGIG (reference sequence). This CDR3 is built from 13 residues. After removal of 6 bases from V and 7 bases from J, the junction contained 8 bases not matched to a gene.

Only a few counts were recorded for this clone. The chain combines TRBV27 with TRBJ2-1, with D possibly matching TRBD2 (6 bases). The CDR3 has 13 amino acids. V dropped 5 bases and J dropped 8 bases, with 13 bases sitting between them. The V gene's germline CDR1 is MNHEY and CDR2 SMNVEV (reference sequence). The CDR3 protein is CASSLTRRDEQFF. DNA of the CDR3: TGTGCCAGCAGTCTGACGAGGAGGGATGAGCAGTTCTTC.

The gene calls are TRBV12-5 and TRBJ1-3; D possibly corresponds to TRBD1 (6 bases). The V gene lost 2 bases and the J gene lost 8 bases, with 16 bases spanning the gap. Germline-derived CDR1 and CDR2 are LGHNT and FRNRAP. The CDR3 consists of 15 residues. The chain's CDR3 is CASGLSPGTRDTIYF. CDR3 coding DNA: TGTGCTAGTGGTTTGTCGCCCGGGACAAGAGACACCATATATTTT.

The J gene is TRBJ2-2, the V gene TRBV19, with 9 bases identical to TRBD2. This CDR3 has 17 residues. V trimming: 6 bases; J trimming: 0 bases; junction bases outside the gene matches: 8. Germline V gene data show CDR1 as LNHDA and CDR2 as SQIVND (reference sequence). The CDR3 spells CASRLAGLLANTGELFF. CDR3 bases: TGTGCCAGTAGACTAGCGGGCCTACTCGCGAACACCGGGGAGCTGTTTTTT.

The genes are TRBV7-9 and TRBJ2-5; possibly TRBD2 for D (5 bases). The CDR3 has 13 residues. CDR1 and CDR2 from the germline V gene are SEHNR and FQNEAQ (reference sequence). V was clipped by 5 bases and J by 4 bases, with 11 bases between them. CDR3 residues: CASSRTGRETQYF. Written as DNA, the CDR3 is TGTGCCAGCAGCCGAACGGGGAGAGAGACCCAGTACTTC.